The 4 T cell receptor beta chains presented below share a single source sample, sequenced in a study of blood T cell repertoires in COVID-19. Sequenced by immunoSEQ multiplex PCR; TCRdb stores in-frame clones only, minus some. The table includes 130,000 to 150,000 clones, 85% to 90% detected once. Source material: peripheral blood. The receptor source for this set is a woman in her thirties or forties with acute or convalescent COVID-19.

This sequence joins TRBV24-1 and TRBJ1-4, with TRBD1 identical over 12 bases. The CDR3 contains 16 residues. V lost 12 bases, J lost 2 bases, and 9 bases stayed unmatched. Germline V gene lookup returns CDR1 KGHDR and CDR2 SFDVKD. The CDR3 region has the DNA TGTGCCCCACGGGACAGGGGGCGGGCGACTAATGAAAAACTGTTTTTT. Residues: CAPRDRGRATNEKLFF.

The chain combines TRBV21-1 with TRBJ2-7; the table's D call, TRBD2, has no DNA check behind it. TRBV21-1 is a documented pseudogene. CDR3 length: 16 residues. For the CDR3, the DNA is TGTGCCAGCAGCAATGGTAGCGGGGGCCTTCACTACGAGCAGTACTTC. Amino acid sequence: CASSNGSGGLHYEQYF.

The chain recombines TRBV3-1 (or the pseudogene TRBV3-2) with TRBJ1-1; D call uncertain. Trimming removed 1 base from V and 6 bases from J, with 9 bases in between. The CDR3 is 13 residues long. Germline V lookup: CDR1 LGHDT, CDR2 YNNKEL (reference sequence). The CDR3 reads CASSQGYTAEAFF. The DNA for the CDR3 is TGTGCCAGCAGCCAAGGGTACACCGCTGAAGCTTTCTTT.

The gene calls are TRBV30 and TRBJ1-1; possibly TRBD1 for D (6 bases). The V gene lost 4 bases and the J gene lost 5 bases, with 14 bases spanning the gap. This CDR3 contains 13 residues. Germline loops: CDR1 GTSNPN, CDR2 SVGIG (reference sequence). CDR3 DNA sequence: TGTGCCTGGAATCCCCGAGGGGGAACTGAAGCTTTCTTT. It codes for CAWNPRGGTEAFF. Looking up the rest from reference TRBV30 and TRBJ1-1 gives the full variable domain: SQTIHQWPATLVQPVGSPLSLECTVEGTSNPNLYWYRQAAGRGLQLLFYSVGIGQISSEVPQNLSASRPQDRQFILSSKKLLLSDSGFYLCAWNPRGGTEAFFGQGTRLTVV.